The clone carrying this T cell receptor (beta chain) was observed a few times. Its cognate antigen is unknown. Trimming shortened V by 8 bases and J by 2 bases, and 10 bases separated the two germline ends. This CDR3 comprises 13 residues. The V gene's germline CDR1 is LNHDA and CDR2 SQIVND (reference sequence). Investigators isolated RNA and reverse transcribed it into cDNA to act as the sequencing template. Assay used: immunoSEQ multiplex PCR; TCRdb lists only in-frame clones, some missing. The sample records approximately 200,000 clones, 45% to 75% being singletons. Treatment noted: oral pan-JAK inhibitor, 5-10 mg twice daily. This sample was taken from a study of CD8+ T cells in alopecia areata. Study outcomes and limitations: Alopecia totalis/universalis scalp especially showed more expanded CD8+ clones than normal scalp. While tofacitinib was given, many expanded lesional clones persisted in scalp and blood. Mice showed TCR sharing more clearly than patients did, possibly owing to HLA.

The origin of this receptor is a human donor with alopecia areata. The J gene is TRBJ1-5, the V gene TRBV19; D ambiguous. The input for sequencing was CD4+ T cells sorted from blood, taken at week 4, from a patient treated with tofacitinib. The CDR3 loop reads CASLEARNQPQHF. The DNA for the CDR3 is TGTGCCAGTCTTGAGGCCCGCAATCAGCCCCAGCATTTT.